The next 5 T cell receptor beta chains were all read from a single sample in a study of beta chain features in type 1 diabetes. The isolated RNA, all of it, was reverse transcribed, so expressed TCRB transcripts were what got sequenced. Generated by immunoSEQ multiplex PCR, the TCRdb table keeps only in-frame clones and is missing some. The sample carries about 130,000 clones, roughly a tenth recorded once. What was sequenced was central memory CD4+ T cells from blood. The receptors originated from a man younger than 35 in good health.

The chain is built from TRBV25-1 and TRBJ2-7; TRBD1 might be the D (5 bases). CDR3 size: 12 residues. CDR1 is MGHDK and CDR2 is SYGVNS in the germline V gene. With 4 bases removed from V and 2 bases from J, the gap between germline ends came to 6 bases. The CDR3 coding sequence is TGTGCCAGCAGTGCGGACACCTACGAGCAGTACTTC. Its protein is CASSADTYEQYF.

CDR3 loop: CASSGLAGSTDTQYF. In nucleotides, the CDR3 is TGCGCCAGCTCGGGACTAGCGGGGAGCACAGATACGCAGTATTTT. The chain has TRBV5-1 and TRBJ2-3; 13 nucleotides line up with TRBD2. CDR1 is SGHRS, CDR2 YFSETQ, per germline. The CDR3 runs 15 residues. The J segment lost 0 bases and the V segment lost 7 bases, leaving 2 bases of the junction unmatched.

V usage is TRBV5-1 and J usage is TRBJ2-3; 8 bases map to TRBD2. There are 16 residues in the CDR3. CDR1 is SGHRS, CDR2 YFSETQ, per germline. The V gene end was trimmed by 6 bases and the J gene end by 0 bases; junction bases not matched to a gene: 9. In nucleotides, the CDR3 is TGCGCCAGCACGCCCCTAGCGGGCCGAAGCACAGATACGCAGTATTTT. This codes for CASTPLAGRSTDTQYF.

This clone turned up a few times. The V and J genes are TRBV2 and TRBJ2-4, with 8 positions matching TRBD2. The CDR3 extends over 16 amino acids. Germline CDR1 and CDR2: SNHLY and FYNNEI. Trimming removed 3 bases from V and 1 base from J; junction bases left unmatched: 5. The CDR3 sequence is CASSEGAGDAKNIQYF. The CDR3 DNA reads as TGTGCCAGCAGTGAGGGAGCGGGGGATGCCAAAAACATTCAGTACTTC.

This clone was observed a handful of times. J is TRBJ2-7 and V is TRBV15; 7 positions match TRBD2. The length of the CDR3 is 15 residues. Germline V gene sequence: CDR1 LNHNV, CDR2 YYDKDF (reference sequence). With 0 bases clipped from V and 4 bases from J, the junction kept 6 bases outside the gene matches. The CDR3 loop is CATSRELTGGYEQYF. CDR3 in DNA: TGTGCCACCAGCAGAGAACTCACGGGGGGATACGAGCAGTACTTC.